This T cell receptor (beta chain) appears in the sequencing data of a study of blood T cells in healthy people across ages (dated by TCRdb to 2014 to 2015). About the study as a whole: In model experiments, template switching captured about one uniquely barcoded TCR beta cDNA molecule for every two T cells. The donors were split into four age groups: young (average 16 years), middle-aged (nearly 40), aged (more than 55) and long-lived (roughly 77). The study analyzed two additional independent replicas of 1 million unique cDNA reads from the same blood draw for two donors, one aged 18 to 29 and one aged 80 or older. The study measured age-related changes in TCR beta repertoire diversity using deep sequencing normalized with unique cDNA molecular identifiers. The full study reports these points: The percentage of naive T cells measured by flow cytometry correlated strongly with observed TCR beta diversity. Donor CMV infection status was unknown, potentially confounding age-related changes in expanded clonotypes. Compared with the aged group, the long-lived group had more naive CD4+ T cells, fewer expanded clones and increased TCR diversity, a pattern suggesting age selection. Because profiling used bulk unsorted PBMCs, naive and antigen-experienced compartments could not be compared conclusively. Observed TCR beta diversity per million T cells fell roughly linearly with age, and a significant reduction was already apparent by age approximately 40. Total diversity estimates from one million sequenced T cells were considered lower bounds and underestimates.

In the case of this clonotype: Its antigen is currently not known. Base-call qualities are not available, and no considerably larger clone is one nucleotide away.

The donors were about 40 Caucasian individuals from Russia, aged 6 to 90 years, who were systemically healthy. About 9.1 milliliters of peripheral blood were collected from each donor into EDTA-treated Vacutainer tubes. Ficoll-Paque density-gradient centrifugation was used to isolate PBMCs, with at least 6 million per sample. Trizol reagent was used to extract total RNA from PBMCs, with at least 5.5 micrograms per sample. For every donor, flow cytometry on a PBMC aliquot measured the percentage of naive CD45RAhigh/CD27high T cells. Library creation used 5' RACE. TCRdb records Illumina HiSeq 2500 as the sequencer. The second PCR ran for about 6 to 12 cycles and used a J-beta primer mix along with a sample-barcoded 5' primer. Each TCR beta cDNA molecule received a unique molecular identifier from a template-switch 5' adaptor carrying 12 random nucleotides. Each sample yielded at least 2.5 million CDR3-containing paired-end reads. First-strand cDNA was synthesized from all RNA with the Mint cDNA synthesis kit, primed by a TRBC-specific oligonucleotide. After uracil-DNA glycosylase treatment, a first 18-cycle PCR used universal primers M1SS and BC2_uni_R on all cDNA. In the source study's methods: Normalization of each sample was performed by random selection of 1 million high-quality reads, each carrying a distinct molecular identifier. Instead of being binned into consensus sequences, reads with shared molecular identifiers were discarded. MiTCR, with a Q25 quality threshold and the strictest error-elimination algorithm, was used for CDR3 identification, clonotype clustering and error correction. A nonparametric unseen species model using Euler transformation provided a lower-bound estimate of total TCR beta diversity. The raw public data were reprocessed by TCRdb itself: fastp quality trimming at Q25, MiXCR clonotype calling, in-frame beta chains only. Records with the same CDR3 protein are collapsed into one entry carrying the most frequent genes and DNA. TCRdb's processing, not the authors' own work, is the source of the V and J calls. In all, the sample holds 760,000 or so distinct CDR3 sequences, and approximately 25% of those were seen once. Under 9.5% of the sample belongs to the ten largest clones.

Trimming costs V 4 bases and J 4 bases, and their ends lie 22 bases apart. The germline V gene provides CDR1 MDHEN and CDR2 SYDVKM. The CDR3 covers 17 residues, taking in both the cysteine and the phenylalanine. Left in the record is the CDR3 DNA by itself, 51 bases read in frame from the first base. This same sample was also part of a study on T cells of mothers and their children. From that second study: Nine systemically healthy Caucasian individuals, comprising three mothers and their six children, were included as donors. cDNA synthesis used all of the extracted RNA, with 1.5 ug of RNA in each 15 ul reaction. In the second PCR, the M1S primer added sample barcodes and 2-4 random nucleotides. More than 8 million TCR beta CDR3 reads were obtained from each mother, and approximately 3 million reads were obtained from each child. TCR recombination output is similarly shaped by thymic selection in related and unrelated pairs, with a minor effect exerted by inherited differences. Related mother-child pairs always showed normalized repertoire overlap that was slightly higher than in unrelated mother-child pairs, though the difference was never significant. Persistent microchimeric T cell clones were not detected, at a sensitivity of roughly 100 clones per million clonotypes. To look for features that set related mother-child pairs apart from unrelated individuals, the researchers ran deep NGS to compare the TCR beta repertoires of mothers and children. The mean age was about 38 +/- 4 years for the mothers and about 12 +/- 4 years for the children. After adapter ligation was performed with NEBNext reagents, the libraries were sequenced on an Illumina HiSeq 2000 with 100+100 nt paired-end reads. To avoid cross-contamination, the mother libraries and the child libraries were prepared a month apart and sequenced in separate runs. For each donor, between roughly 500,000 and 2,300,000 distinct TCR beta clonotypes were identified. Naive TCR beta clonotypes were estimated from low-frequency clonotypes matched to each donor's FACS-determined naive share, without sorting.

Here the chain combines TRBV28 and TRBJ2-5; tentative D gene TRBD2, with 5 bases matching. The TCR comes from a boy aged 5 to 17 in good health. The sequencing input was blood. This receptor has the CDR3 CASSSPGEPRSPETQYF. The DNA reads as follows: TGTGCCAGCAGTTCCCCCGGGGAGCCTCGCTCCCCAGAGACCCAGTACTTC.